The rows below give T cell receptor beta chains drawn from one sample of a study of patients and donors after allogeneic stem cell transplantation. A single record per CDR3 protein comes from TCRdb applying MiXCR to the RT-PCR reads. This table has roughly 880,000 distinct CDR3 sequences, 18% appearing once. The sample taken for sequencing was blood, either unsorted or a sorted T cell fraction (not recorded which). The receptors were gathered from a human donor who was either an allogeneic HSCT recipient or a stem cell or donor lymphocyte infusion donor (not recorded which). It is not recorded whose cells these are; they may come from a transplant donor. The CDR3 runs from the conserved cysteine through the conserved F or W. Fields, in order: J gene, clone size, D gene, V gene, CDR3 protein, CDR3 DNA. The D gene is left open where the match is weak. Size is stated for part of the rows, as once, few or many counts, or as a class when the clone is expanded.

TRBJ1-1,.,TRBD1,TRBV6-2/TRBV6-3,CASSRDRVVGTEAFF,TGTGCCAGCAGCCGGGACAGGGTCGTTGGCACTGAAGCTTTCTTT
TRBJ2-1,.,TRBD2,TRBV15,CATSRDRAGGYNEQFF,TGTGCCACCAGCAGAGATAGGGCGGGGGGATACAATGAGCAGTTCTTC
TRBJ2-1,.,.,TRBV24-1,CATSDRAIGRPNEQFF,TGTGCCACCAGTGATCGCGCTATAGGACGGCCCAATGAGCAGTTCTTC
TRBJ1-2,few,.,TRBV6-2/TRBV6-3,CASSFQGNGYTF,TGTGCCAGCAGTTTTCAGGGAAATGGCTACACCTTC
TRBJ1-5,.,.,TRBV29-1,CSVEVGGGDNQPQHF,TGCAGCGTTGAAGTCGGGGGAGGGGACAATCAGCCCCAGCATTTT
TRBJ2-1,.,.,TRBV5-1,CASSFRTAHNEQFF,TGCGCCAGCAGCTTTAGGACAGCCCACAATGAGCAGTTCTTC
TRBJ1-1,few,.,TRBV10-3,CATLSLGRTNTEAFF,TGTGCCACCCTATCTTTAGGACGGACCAACACTGAAGCTTTCTTT
TRBJ2-4,.,.,TRBV10-3,CATLAKNIQYF,TGTGCCACCCTAGCCAAAAACATTCAGTACTTC
TRBJ1-2,.,.,TRBV7-8,CASSLDEVDYGYTF,TGTGCCAGCAGCTTAGATGAAGTCGACTATGGCTACACCTTC
TRBJ1-1,.,.,TRBV4-3,CASSQEEGRDTEAFF,TGCGCCAGCAGCCAAGAAGAGGGAAGGGACACTGAAGCTTTCTTT
TRBJ1-1,.,.,TRBV9,CASSVGAAKMNTEAFF,TGTGCCAGCAGCGTAGGGGCAGCCAAGATGAACACTGAAGCTTTCTTT
TRBJ2-1,many,.,TRBV6-2/TRBV6-3,CASSYYGGEQFF,TGTGCCAGCAGTTACTACGGGGGAGAGCAGTTCTTC
TRBJ2-5,.,TRBD1,TRBV2,CASLDRGRRQETQYF,TGTGCCAGCTTGGACAGGGGGCGAAGGCAAGAGACCCAGTACTTC
TRBJ1-5,.,.,TRBV19,CASSATSGWNQPQHF,TGTGCCAGTAGCGCTACATCAGGGTGGAATCAGCCCCAGCATTTT
TRBJ2-2,.,.,TRBV29-1,CSVERDTGELFF,TGCAGCGTTGAAAGGGACACCGGGGAGCTGTTTTTT
TRBJ2-1,many,.,TRBV5-1,CASSAVPGQGHNEQFF,TGCGCCAGCAGCGCAGTTCCGGGGCAGGGACACAATGAGCAGTTCTTC
TRBJ2-5,.,.,TRBV5-1,CASRKSDGQETQYF,TGCGCCAGCAGAAAGTCGGACGGTCAAGAGACCCAGTACTTC
TRBJ2-1,few,TRBD2,TRBV5-1,CASRTRGTSGGSYNEQFF,TGCGCCAGCAGGACCAGGGGGACTAGCGGGGGCTCCTACAATGAGCAGTTCTTC
TRBJ2-1,few,TRBD2,TRBV5-1,CASSPGGLALEQFF,TGCGCCAGCAGCCCCGGGGGACTAGCGCTAGAGCAGTTCTTC
TRBJ2-5,many,TRBD1,TRBV5-1,CASSLGTGKETQYF,TGCGCCAGCAGCTTGGGGACAGGGAAAGAGACCCAGTACTTC
TRBJ2-1,many,TRBD2,TRBV29-1,CSVVGLAGDEQFF,TGCAGCGTTGTCGGCCTAGCGGGAGATGAGCAGTTCTTC
TRBJ1-1,few,.,TRBV12-3/TRBV12-4,CASSPRRSLGAFF,TGTGCCAGCAGTCCTAGACGATCCCTGGGAGCTTTCTTT
TRBJ2-1,.,.,TRBV10-3,CAISDPGGMGGEQFF,TGTGCCATCAGTGATCCTGGCGGGATGGGCGGGGAGCAGTTCTTC
TRBJ1-2,few,TRBD1,TRBV24-1,CATSDPRQGSPSYDYTF,TGTGCCACCAGTGATCCCAGACAGGGCTCCCCGTCATATGACTACACCTTC
TRBJ1-2,.,.,TRBV5-6,CASGFPRQGAGYTF,TGTGCCAGCGGTTTCCCGCGGCAGGGCGCGGGCTACACCTTC
TRBJ2-2,many,.,TRBV5-1,CASSFPFDRGGTGELFF,TGCGCCAGCAGCTTTCCCTTCGACAGGGGAGGGACCGGGGAGCTGTTTTTT
TRBJ1-5,.,.,TRBV12-3/TRBV12-4,CASSLGIQPQHF,TGTGCCAGCAGCCTAGGGATTCAGCCCCAGCATTTT
TRBJ1-1,many,.,TRBV9,CASSVEGGETEAFF,TGTGCCAGCAGCGTAGAGGGGGGAGAAACTGAAGCTTTCTTT
TRBJ2-4,many,.,TRBV12-3/TRBV12-4,CASSPNPGSLYF,TGTGCCAGCTCCCCCAACCCAGGGTCGCTGTACTTC
TRBJ2-1,few,TRBD1,TRBV5-1,CASSSPGQAYNEQFF,TGCGCCAGCAGCTCCCCGGGACAGGCCTACAATGAGCAGTTCTTC
TRBJ1-1,.,.,TRBV4-2,CASSQDAGARDTEAFF,TGTGCCAGCAGCCAAGATGCGGGGGCGAGAGACACTGAAGCTTTCTTT
TRBJ1-2,few,.,TRBV12-3/TRBV12-4,CASSFGQTPYGYTF,TGTGCCAGCAGTTTCGGACAGACACCTTATGGCTACACCTTC
TRBJ2-7,.,TRBD2,TRBV15,CATSRGGLAGPEQYF,TGTGCCACCAGCAGAGGGGGACTAGCGGGACCCGAGCAGTACTTC
TRBJ1-3,few,.,TRBV2,CASSEVWRGPGNTIYF,TGTGCCAGCAGTGAGGTATGGCGAGGTCCAGGAAACACCATATATTTT
TRBJ2-7,few,.,TRBV9,CASSRVASRDYEQYF,TGTGCCAGCAGCAGAGTCGCTAGCCGGGACTACGAGCAGTACTTC
TRBJ2-7,many,.,TRBV12-3/TRBV12-4,CASSLTGGRYEQYF,TGTGCCAGCAGTTTGACCGGGGGACGCTACGAGCAGTACTTC
TRBJ1-4,few,.,TRBV3-1,CASSQVGEGTNEKLFF,TGTGCCAGCAGCCAAGTAGGGGAGGGAACTAATGAAAAACTGTTTTTT
TRBJ1-1,few,.,TRBV5-6,CASSLVDLATTEAFF,TGTGCCAGCAGCTTAGTCGACCTCGCGACCACTGAAGCTTTCTTT
TRBJ2-1,.,TRBD1,TRBV7-6,CASSLALDRVLGNEQFF,TGTGCCAGCAGCTTAGCATTGGACAGGGTATTGGGAAATGAGCAGTTCTTC
TRBJ2-7,few,TRBD1,TRBV5-1,CASSVIPAGTGVSYEQYF,TGCGCCAGCAGCGTTATACCGGCGGGGACAGGGGTGTCCTACGAGCAGTACTTC
TRBJ2-7,.,.,TRBV7-9,CASSLANSFYEQYF,TGTGCCAGCAGCTTAGCGAACAGTTTTTACGAGCAGTACTTC
TRBJ1-3,.,.,TRBV4-3,CASSQGAHSGNTIYF,TGCGCCAGCAGCCAAGGGGCCCACTCTGGAAACACCATATATTTT
TRBJ1-2,few,.,TRBV3-1,CASSPYTGSYGYTF,TGTGCCAGCAGCCCCTACACAGGTTCCTATGGCTACACCTTC
TRBJ2-5,.,.,TRBV5-1,CASSSGRTAPYQETQYF,TGCGCCAGCAGCTCGGGACGGACGGCTCCGTACCAAGAGACCCAGTACTTC
TRBJ2-3,.,.,TRBV5-1,CASSTGGVRGSPDTQYF,TGCGCCAGCAGCACCGGTGGGGTCAGGGGTAGCCCAGATACGCAGTATTTT
TRBJ1-5,.,TRBD1,TRBV5-5,CASSPRDSAFYSNQPQHF,TGTGCCAGCAGCCCCCGGGACAGCGCTTTCTATAGCAATCAGCCCCAGCATTTT
TRBJ2-6,.,.,TRBV6-4,CASSDSISGGANVLTF,TGTGCCAGCAGTGACTCGATTAGCGGTGGGGCCAACGTCCTGACTTTC
TRBJ2-7,few,TRBD1,TRBV5-1,CASSYDRGVHEQYF,TGCGCCAGCAGCTACGACAGGGGAGTCCACGAGCAGTACTTC